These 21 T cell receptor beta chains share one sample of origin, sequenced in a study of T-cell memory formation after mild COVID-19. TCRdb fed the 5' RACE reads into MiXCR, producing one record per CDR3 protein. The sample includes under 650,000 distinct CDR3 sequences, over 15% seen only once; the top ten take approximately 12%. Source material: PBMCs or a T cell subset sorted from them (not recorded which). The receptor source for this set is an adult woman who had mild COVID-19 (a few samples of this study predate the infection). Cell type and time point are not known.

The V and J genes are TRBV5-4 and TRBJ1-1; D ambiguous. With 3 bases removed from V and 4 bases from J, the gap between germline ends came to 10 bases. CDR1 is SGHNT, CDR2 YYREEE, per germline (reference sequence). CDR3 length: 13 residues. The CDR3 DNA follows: TGTGCCAGCAGCTCGGGCGCTGTCACTGAAGCTTTCTTT. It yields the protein CASSSGAVTEAFF.

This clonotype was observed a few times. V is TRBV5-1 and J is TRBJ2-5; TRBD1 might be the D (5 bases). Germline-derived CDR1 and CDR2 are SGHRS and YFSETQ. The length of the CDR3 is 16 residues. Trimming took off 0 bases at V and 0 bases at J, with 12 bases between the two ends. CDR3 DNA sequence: TGCGCCAGCAGCTTGGGCTCCAGGGTAAACCAAGAGACCCAGTACTTC. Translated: CASSLGSRVNQETQYF.

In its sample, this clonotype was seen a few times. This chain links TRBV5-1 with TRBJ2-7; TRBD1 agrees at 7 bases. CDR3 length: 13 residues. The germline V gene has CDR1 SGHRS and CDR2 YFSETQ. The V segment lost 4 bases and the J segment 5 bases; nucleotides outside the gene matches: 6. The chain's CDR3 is CASSMRQGHEQYF. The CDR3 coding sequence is TGCGCCAGCAGCATGCGACAGGGCCACGAGCAGTACTTC.

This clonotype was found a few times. CDR3 loop: CASSSVQAGPLGELFF. For the CDR3, the DNA is TGTGCCAGCAGTTCTGTACAGGCGGGCCCCCTCGGGGAGCTGTTTTTT. The chain recombines TRBV27 with TRBJ2-2; D is perhaps TRBD1 or TRBD2 (5 bases each). This CDR3 has 16 amino acids. V was cut by 4 bases and J by 7 bases, with 19 bases left in between. The germline V gene encodes CDR1 MNHEY and CDR2 SMNVEV (reference sequence).

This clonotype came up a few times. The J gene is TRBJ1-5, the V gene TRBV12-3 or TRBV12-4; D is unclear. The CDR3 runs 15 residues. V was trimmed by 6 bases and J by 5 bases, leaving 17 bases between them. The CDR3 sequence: CASSRSQGLYQPQHF. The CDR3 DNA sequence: TGTGCCAGCAGCCGCAGCCAAGGGCTGTATCAGCCCCAGCATTTT.

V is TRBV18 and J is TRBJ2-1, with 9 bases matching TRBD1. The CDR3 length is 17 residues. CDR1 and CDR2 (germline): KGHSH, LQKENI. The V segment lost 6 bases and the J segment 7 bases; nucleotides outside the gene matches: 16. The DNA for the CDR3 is TGTGCCAGCTCGCCGAAATCTGCTACGGGACAGGGTAATGAGCAGTTCTTC. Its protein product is CASSPKSATGQGNEQFF.

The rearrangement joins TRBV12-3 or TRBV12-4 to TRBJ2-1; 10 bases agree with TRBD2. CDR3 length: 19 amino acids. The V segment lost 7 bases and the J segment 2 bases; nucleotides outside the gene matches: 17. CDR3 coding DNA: TGTGCCAGCACCTCTACTAGCGGGGTCAACATGTGGCCCTACAATGAGCAGTTCTTC. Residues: CASTSTSGVNMWPYNEQFF.

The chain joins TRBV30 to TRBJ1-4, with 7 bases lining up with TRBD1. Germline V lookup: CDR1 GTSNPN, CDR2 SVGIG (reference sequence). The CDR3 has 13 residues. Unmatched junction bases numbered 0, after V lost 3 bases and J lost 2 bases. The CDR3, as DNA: TGTGCCTGGAGCAGGGGGACTAATGAAAAACTGTTTTTT. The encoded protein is CAWSRGTNEKLFF. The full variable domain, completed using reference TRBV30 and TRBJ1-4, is SQTIHQWPATLVQPVGSPLSLECTVEGTSNPNLYWYRQAAGRGLQLLFYSVGIGQISSEVPQNLSASRPQDRQFILSSKKLLLSDSGFYLCAWSRGTNEKLFFGSGTQLSVL.

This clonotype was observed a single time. The CDR3 reads CASSQFSGTSGTEAFF. The CDR3 nucleotides are TGTGCCAGCAGCCAGTTTTCAGGGACGTCTGGCACTGAAGCTTTCTTT. V and J are TRBV5-6 and TRBJ1-1, with D perhaps TRBD1 (5 bases). This CDR3 is built from 16 residues. Per the germline V gene, CDR1 is SGHDT and CDR2 is YYEEEE. Trimming took 4 bases from V and 4 from J, leaving 20 bases between them.

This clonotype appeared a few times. The CDR3 DNA reads TGTGCCAGCAGCGTAGTCAGGGAAGTAAGCACTGAAGCTTTCTTT. It specifies CASSVVREVSTEAFF. V usage is TRBV9 and J usage is TRBJ1-1; perhaps TRBD1 as D (5 bases). Germline V CDR1 and CDR2: SGDLS, YYNGEE. CDR3 size: 15 residues. V was trimmed by 0 bases and J by 4 bases, leaving 13 bases between them.

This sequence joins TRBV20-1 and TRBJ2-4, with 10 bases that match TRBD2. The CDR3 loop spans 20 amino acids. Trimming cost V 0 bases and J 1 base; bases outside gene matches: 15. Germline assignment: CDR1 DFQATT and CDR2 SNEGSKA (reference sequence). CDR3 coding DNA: TGCAGTGCTAGAGAGCGTAGGGATAGCGGGGGGCGTTCGGCCAAAAACATTCAGTACTTC. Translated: CSARERRDSGGRSAKNIQYF.

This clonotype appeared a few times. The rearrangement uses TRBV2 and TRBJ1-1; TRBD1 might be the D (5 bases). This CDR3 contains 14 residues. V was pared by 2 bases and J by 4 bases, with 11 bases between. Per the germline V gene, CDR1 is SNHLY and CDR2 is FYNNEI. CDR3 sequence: CASSEWGGGTEAFF. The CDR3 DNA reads TGTGCCAGCAGTGAATGGGGGGGTGGCACTGAAGCTTTCTTT.

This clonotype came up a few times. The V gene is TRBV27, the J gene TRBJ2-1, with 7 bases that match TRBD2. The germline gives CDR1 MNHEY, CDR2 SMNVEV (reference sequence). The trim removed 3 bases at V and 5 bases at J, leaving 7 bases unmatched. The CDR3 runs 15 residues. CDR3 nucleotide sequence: TGTGCCAGCAGTTTGGGCAGCGGGATAAACAATGAGCAGTTCTTC. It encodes CASSLGSGINNEQFF.

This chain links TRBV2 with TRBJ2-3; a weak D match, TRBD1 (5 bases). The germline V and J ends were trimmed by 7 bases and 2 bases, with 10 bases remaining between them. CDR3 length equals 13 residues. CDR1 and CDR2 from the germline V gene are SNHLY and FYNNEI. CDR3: CASIREITDTQYF. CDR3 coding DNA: TGTGCCAGCATCAGGGAAATCACAGATACGCAGTATTTT.

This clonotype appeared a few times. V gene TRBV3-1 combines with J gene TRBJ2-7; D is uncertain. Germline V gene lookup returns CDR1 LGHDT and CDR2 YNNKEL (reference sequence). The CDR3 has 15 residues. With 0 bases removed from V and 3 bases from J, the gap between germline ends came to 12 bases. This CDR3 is CASSQDLSGFYEQYF. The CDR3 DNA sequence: TGTGCCAGCAGCCAAGATCTGTCAGGATTCTACGAGCAGTACTTC.

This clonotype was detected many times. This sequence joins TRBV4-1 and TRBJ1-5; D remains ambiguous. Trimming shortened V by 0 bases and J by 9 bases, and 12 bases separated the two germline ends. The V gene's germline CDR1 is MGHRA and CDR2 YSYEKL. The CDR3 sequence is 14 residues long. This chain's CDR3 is CASSQDRTVAPQHF. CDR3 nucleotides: TGCGCCAGCAGCCAAGATCGAACGGTGGCGCCCCAGCATTTT.

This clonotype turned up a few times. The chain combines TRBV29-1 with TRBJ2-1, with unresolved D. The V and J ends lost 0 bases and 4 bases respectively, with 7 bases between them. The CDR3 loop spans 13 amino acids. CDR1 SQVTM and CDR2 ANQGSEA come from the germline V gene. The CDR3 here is CSVEDLGYNEQFF. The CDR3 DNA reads TGCAGCGTTGAAGATTTGGGATACAATGAGCAGTTCTTC.

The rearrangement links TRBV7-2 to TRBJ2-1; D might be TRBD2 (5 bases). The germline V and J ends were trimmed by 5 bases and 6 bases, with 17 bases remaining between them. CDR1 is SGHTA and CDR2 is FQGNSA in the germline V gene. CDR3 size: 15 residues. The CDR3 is CASSQTNGAANEQFF. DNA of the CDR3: TGTGCCAGCAGCCAGACTAACGGTGCCGCCAATGAGCAGTTCTTC.

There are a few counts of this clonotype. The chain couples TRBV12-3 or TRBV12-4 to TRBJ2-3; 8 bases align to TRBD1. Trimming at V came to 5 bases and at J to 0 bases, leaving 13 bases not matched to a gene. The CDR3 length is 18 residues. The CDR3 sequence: CASSPTPGQGRSTDTQYF. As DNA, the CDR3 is TGTGCCAGCAGTCCGACCCCAGGACAGGGACGTAGCACAGATACGCAGTATTTT.

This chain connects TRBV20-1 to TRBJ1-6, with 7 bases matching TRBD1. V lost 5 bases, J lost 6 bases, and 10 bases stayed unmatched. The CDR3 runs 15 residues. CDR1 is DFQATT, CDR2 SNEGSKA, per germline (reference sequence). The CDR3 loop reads CSAPRRGQVNSPLHF. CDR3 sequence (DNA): TGCAGTGCTCCCCGACGCGGACAGGTTAATTCACCCCTCCACTTT.

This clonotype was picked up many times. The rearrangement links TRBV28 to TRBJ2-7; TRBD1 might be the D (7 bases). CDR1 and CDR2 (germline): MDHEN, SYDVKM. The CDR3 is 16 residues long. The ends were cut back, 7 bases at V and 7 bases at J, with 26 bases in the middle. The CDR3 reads CASTEGGQGLGLEQYF. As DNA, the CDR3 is TGTGCCAGCACCGAAGGGGGCCAGGGCTTAGGACTAGAGCAGTACTTC.